These 9 T cell receptor beta chains came from one sample sequenced in a study of blood T cells in healthy people across ages. A sample-barcoded 5' primer and a J-beta primer mix were used in a second PCR of roughly 6 to 11 cycles. TCRdb reprocessed the 5' RACE reads with MiXCR, giving one entry per CDR3 protein. The sample includes 750,000 to 950,000 distinct CDR3 sequences, 29% of them seen just once. The data were also submitted as part of a second study, on T cells of mothers and their children.

The sequencing sample was made of blood. Source of these receptors: a woman in her forties in good health.

The rearrangement joins TRBV4-2 to TRBJ2-1; no reliable D call. The J call may be faulty, since TRBJ2-7 better matches the DNA end. CDR3 size: 17 residues. Looked up from germline, CDR1 is LGHNA and CDR2 is YNFKEQ. The CDR3 loop is CASSQEGAASSYNEQYF. CDR3 nucleotides: TGTGCCAGCAGCCAAGAAGGAGCTGCGAGCTCCTACAATGAGCAGTACTTC.

The J gene is TRBJ2-1, the V gene TRBV6-6, with D unresolved. V lost 2 bases, J lost 4 bases, and 9 bases lay in between. The germline V gene encodes CDR1 MNHNY and CDR2 SVGAGI (reference sequence). This CDR3 is built from 14 residues. CDR3 bases: TGTGCCAGCAGTTACCAGACCGAATACAATGAGCAGTTCTTC. Encoded protein: CASSYQTEYNEQFF.

The V gene is TRBV15, the J gene TRBJ2-1, with D possibly matching TRBD1 (5 bases). Germline V lookup: CDR1 LNHNV, CDR2 YYDKDF (reference sequence). The CDR3 runs 15 residues. V was pared by 1 base and J by 5 bases, with 12 bases between. The CDR3 sequence is CATSRAPTANNEQFF. CDR3 DNA sequence: TGTGCCACCAGCAGAGCACCGACAGCGAACAATGAGCAGTTCTTC. Together with reference TRBV15 and TRBJ2-1, the CDR3 gives the full variable domain: DAMVIQNPRYQVTQFGKPVTLSCSQTLNHNVMYWYQQKSSQAPKLLFHYYDKDFNNEADTPDNFQSRRPNTSFCFLDIRSPGLGDTAMYLCATSRAPTANNEQFFGPGTRLTVL.

The chain recombines TRBV4-3 with TRBJ1-4, with no clear D. Trimming stripped 1 base from V and 5 bases from J, with 5 bases between. The CDR3 consists of 13 residues. Germline V gene data show CDR1 as LGHNA and CDR2 as YSLEER. In DNA, the CDR3 is TGCGCCAGCAGCCAAGGGTCGAATGAAAAACTGTTTTTT. Its protein is CASSQGSNEKLFF.

This clonotype was counted at least ten times. The chain joins TRBV10-3 to TRBJ1-2; weak D call: TRBD1 (5 bases). The CDR3 loop spans 14 amino acids. Trimming pared 6 bases from V and 8 bases from J, leaving 19 bases between. Looked up from germline, CDR1 is ENHRY and CDR2 is SYGVKD. In DNA form, the CDR3 reads TGTGCCATCAGGCCTCAGGGAAGAGGTGGCGGCTACACCTTC. This gives the protein CAIRPQGRGGGYTF.

This clonotype occurred a few times. The chain combines TRBV7-2 with TRBJ2-2, with 8 bases identical to TRBD1. The germline gives CDR1 SGHTA, CDR2 FQGNSA. The CDR3 length is 16 residues. V lost 4 bases, J lost 6 bases, and 10 bases stayed unmatched. The CDR3 DNA sequence: TGTGCCAGCAGCTACTCCCGGACAGGGTTTTCCGGGGAGCTGTTTTTT. Translated: CASSYSRTGFSGELFF.

The sample holds a few counts of this clonotype. The V call is TRBV7-9, the J call TRBJ2-3; D is undetermined. V lost 3 bases and J lost 4, with 5 bases in between. The CDR3 loop spans 12 amino acids. The germline V gene has CDR1 SEHNR and CDR2 FQNEAQ (reference sequence). The CDR3 sequence is CASSLIADTQYF. The CDR3 DNA follows: TGTGCCAGCAGCTTGATAGCAGATACGCAGTATTTT. The complete variable domain, with remaining parts taken from reference TRBV7-9 and TRBJ2-3, reads DTGVSQNPRHKITKRGQNVTFRCDPISEHNRLYWYRQTLGQGPEFLTYFQNEAQLEKSRLLSDRFSAERPKGSFSTLEIQRTEQGDSAMYLCASSLIADTQYFGPGTRLTVL.

This clonotype was counted only a few times. The rearrangement joins TRBV4-2 to TRBJ1-4; D is perhaps TRBD1 (5 bases). The CDR3 contains 14 residues. V gave up 3 bases and J gave up 7 bases, with 12 bases separating them. Germline values: CDR1 LGHNA, CDR2 YNFKEQ. This CDR3 reads CASSHPGDGEKLFF. The CDR3 DNA follows: TGTGCCAGCAGCCACCCCGGGGACGGTGAAAAACTGTTTTTT.

In this sample, this clonotype turned up many times. CDR3 sequence (DNA): TGTGCCAGCAGTTTAGCGTTTGGCGTTCAGGAGCAGTACTTC. It codes for CASSLAFGVQEQYF. The genes are TRBV12-3 or TRBV12-4 and TRBJ2-7, with D unclear. Trimming stripped 0 bases from V and 7 bases from J, with 13 bases between. This CDR3 spans 14 amino acids.